One sample yielded the 8 T cell receptor beta chains listed below, sequenced in a study of graft-versus-host responses after intestinal transplantation. TCRdb's copy holds only in-frame clones and misses some; the assay was immunoSEQ multiplex PCR. The sample consists of just over 15,000 clones, around 87% of them appearing once. The material was bone marrow, obtained approximately 130 days after intestinal transplantation. The source is a human patient who received an intestinal transplant, so some T cells may come from the graft donor.

The V gene is TRBV10-1, the J gene TRBJ2-7; D tentatively reads TRBD1 or TRBD2 (5 bases each). The CDR3 consists of 14 residues. Germline CDR1 and CDR2: WNHNN and SYGVQD (reference sequence). The V gene lost 6 bases and the J gene lost 5 bases, with 17 bases spanning the gap. CDR3 sequence (DNA): TGCGCCAGCAGCCGGGACCCCAGATCTGACGAGCAGTACTTC. It translates to CASSRDPRSDEQYF.

The chain carries TRBV28 and TRBJ2-6; possibly TRBD1 for D (6 bases). The CDR3 runs to 16 residues. The germline V gene has CDR1 MDHEN and CDR2 SYDVKM. V lost 6 bases and J lost 0, with 12 bases in between. In DNA form, the CDR3 reads TGTGCCAGCAGCCAGGACAGCATCTCTGGGGCCAACGTCCTGACTTTC. Its protein product is CASSQDSISGANVLTF.

The chain recombines TRBV10-3 with TRBJ1-1; 7 bases match TRBD1. From germline, CDR1 is ENHRY and CDR2 SYGVKD. V gave up 4 bases and J gave up 7 bases; unmatched junction bases: 9. The CDR3 has 14 amino acids. CDR3 bases: TGTGCCATCAGTGGCCAGCATACAGGGGTTGAAGCTTTCTTT. This codes for CAISGQHTGVEAFF.

This clone is judged large. The V and J genes are TRBV5-8 and TRBJ2-7, with D unclear. Germline V CDR1 and CDR2: SGHTS, YDEGEE. Trimming pared 3 bases from V and 6 bases from J, leaving 10 bases between. The CDR3 spans 12 residues. CDR3 protein: CASSSLGSEQYF. CDR3 nucleotide sequence: TGTGCCAGCAGCTCCCTTGGTAGCGAGCAGTACTTC. Drawing the rest from reference TRBV5-8 and TRBJ2-7, the complete variable domain is EAGVTQSPTHLIKTRGQQATLRCSPISGHTSVYWYQQALGLGLQFLLWYDEGEERNRGNFPPRFSGRQFPNYSSELNVNALELEDSALYLCASSSLGSEQYFGPGTRLTVT.

V and J are TRBV2 and TRBJ1-2; a weak D match, TRBD1 (5 bases). The CDR3 runs to 14 residues. In germline, CDR1 is SNHLY, CDR2 FYNNEI. V was cut by 4 bases and J by 0 bases, with 9 bases left in between. The CDR3, as DNA: TGTGCCAGCAGTGGGACAACTTCTAACTATGGCTACACCTTC. This sequence encodes CASSGTTSNYGYTF.

This CDR3 is CSARSNYGYTF. The CDR3 nucleotides read TGCAGTGCTAGAAGTAACTATGGCTACACCTTC. This rearrangement joins TRBV20-1 to TRBJ1-2; D ambiguous. Trimming took off 2 bases at V and 1 base at J, with 2 bases between the two ends. Germline CDR1 reads DFQATT; CDR2 reads SNEGSKA (reference sequence). The CDR3 length is 11 residues.

The V and J genes are TRBV28 and TRBJ2-1; perhaps TRBD1 as D (6 bases). Germline-derived CDR1 and CDR2 are MDHEN and SYDVKM. V lost 6 bases to trimming and J lost 0 bases, with 12 bases between them. The CDR3 sequence is 15 residues long. This chain's CDR3 is CASSPDSRSYNEQFF. The CDR3 coding sequence is TGTGCCAGCAGCCCGGACAGCCGCTCCTACAATGAGCAGTTCTTC.

The rearrangement joins TRBV19 to TRBJ1-2; 8 nucleotides match TRBD1. The CDR3 is 13 amino acids. The junction had 3 bases not matched to a gene; V was cut back by 5 bases and J by 4 bases. Germline V gene sequence: CDR1 LNHDA, CDR2 SQIVND (reference sequence). The CDR3 bases are TGTGCCAGTAGTCCCGGACAGGGCTATGGCTACACCTTC. Residues: CASSPGQGYGYTF.